This TCR beta chain was documented in a study of CD8 T cells in ankylosing spondylitis. Broader study findings: Several of the motif variants were reported before in synovial fluid and blood from reactive arthritis. Within ankylosing spondylitis blood, a TCR beta motif made up of eight highly homologous variants appeared to be characteristic.

Each TCR beta library was made by quantitative 5'-RACE that incorporated molecular barcodes. TCRdb independently ran MiXCR on the 5' RACE reads; one entry per CDR3 protein. Counted here are around 890,000 distinct CDR3 sequences, approximately 12% occurring once; the ten biggest clones make up about 0.49%. Concerning this clonotype itself: Its target is unknown.

The CDR3 spans 15 residues. Germline assignment: CDR1 DFQATT and CDR2 SNEGSKA (reference sequence). J was trimmed by 2 bases and V by 0 bases; bases with no gene match: 6. Sequenced: blood, either unsorted or a sorted T cell fraction (not recorded which). This TCR came from a male donor with ankylosing spondylitis. J is TRBJ2-5 and V is TRBV20-1; 7 bases map to TRBD1. The CDR3 reads CSARDAGTAQETQYF. DNA for the CDR3: TGCAGTGCTAGAGATGCCGGGACAGCGCAAGAGACCCAGTACTTC.